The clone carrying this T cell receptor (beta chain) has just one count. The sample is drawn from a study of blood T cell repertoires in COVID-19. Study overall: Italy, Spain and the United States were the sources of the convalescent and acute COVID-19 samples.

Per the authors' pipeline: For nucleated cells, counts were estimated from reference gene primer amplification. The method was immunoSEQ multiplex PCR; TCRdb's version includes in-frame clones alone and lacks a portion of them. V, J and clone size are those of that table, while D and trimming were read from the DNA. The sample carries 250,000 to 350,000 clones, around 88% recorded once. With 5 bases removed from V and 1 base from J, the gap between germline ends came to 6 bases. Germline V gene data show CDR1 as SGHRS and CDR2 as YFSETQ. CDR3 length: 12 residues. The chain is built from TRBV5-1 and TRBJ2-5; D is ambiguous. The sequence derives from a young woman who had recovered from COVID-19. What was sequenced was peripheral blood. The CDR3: CASRLSQETQYF. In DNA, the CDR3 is TGCGCCAGCAGGCTAAGCCAAGAGACCCAGTACTTC.